This T cell receptor (beta chain) was obtained from a study of T cell responses to AZD1222 COVID-19 vaccine. Germline CDR1 is MRHNA and CDR2 is SNTAGT. This CDR3 spans 13 amino acids. Trimming at V came to 10 bases and at J to 5 bases, leaving 5 bases not matched to a gene. Findings and limits, study-wide: It should be noted that donors were predominantly white British and more often female, and clonal diversity was possibly underestimated.

Method: immunoSEQ multiplex PCR; TCRdb's copy keeps in-frame clones and lacks some. The sample shows more than 85,000 clones, roughly nine tenths of them seen only once. This clone was observed a handful of times. What it recognizes is unknown. The sequence was collected from an adult in good health. The chain joins TRBV6-4 to TRBJ1-5, with 10 bases fitting TRBD1. The specimen comprised peripheral blood, sampled on day 0 of AZD1222 vaccination. CDR3 in amino acids: CAIRDRGYQPQHF. CDR3 sequence (DNA): TGTGCCATCAGGGACAGGGGATATCAGCCCCAGCATTTT.